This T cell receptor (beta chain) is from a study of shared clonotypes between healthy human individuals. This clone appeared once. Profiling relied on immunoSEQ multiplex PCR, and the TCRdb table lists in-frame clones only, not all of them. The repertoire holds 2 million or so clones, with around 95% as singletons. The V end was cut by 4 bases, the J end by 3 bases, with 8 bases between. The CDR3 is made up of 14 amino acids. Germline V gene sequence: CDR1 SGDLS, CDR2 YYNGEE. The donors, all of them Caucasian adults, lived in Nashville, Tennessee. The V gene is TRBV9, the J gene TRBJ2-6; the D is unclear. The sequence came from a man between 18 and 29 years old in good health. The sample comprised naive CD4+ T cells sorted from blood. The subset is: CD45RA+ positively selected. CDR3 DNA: TGTGCCAGCAGCCCGTTAGATGGGGCCAACGTCCTGACTTTC. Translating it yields CASSPLDGANVLTF.